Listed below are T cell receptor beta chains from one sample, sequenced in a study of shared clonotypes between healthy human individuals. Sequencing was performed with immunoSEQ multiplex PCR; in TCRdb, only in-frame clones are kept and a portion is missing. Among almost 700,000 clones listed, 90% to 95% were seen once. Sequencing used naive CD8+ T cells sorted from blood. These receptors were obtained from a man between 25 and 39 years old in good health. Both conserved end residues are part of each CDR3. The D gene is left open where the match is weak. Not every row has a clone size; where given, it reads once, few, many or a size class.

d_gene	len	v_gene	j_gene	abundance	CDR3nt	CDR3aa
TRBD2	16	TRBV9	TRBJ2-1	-	TGTGCCAGCAGCGAAATAGCGGGAGGGGACTACAATGAGCAGTTCTTC	CASSEIAGGDYNEQFF
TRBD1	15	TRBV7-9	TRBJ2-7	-	TGTGCCAGCAGCTTAGCCGGACAGGGGTACTACGAGCAGTACTTC	CASSLAGQGYYEQYF
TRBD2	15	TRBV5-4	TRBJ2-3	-	TGTGCCAGCAGACTTAGCGGGAGTCCCCCAGATACGCAGTATTTT	CASRLSGSPPDTQYF
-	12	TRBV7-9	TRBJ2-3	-	TGTGCCAGCAGCTTACCTGGGGATACGCAGTATTTT	CASSLPGDTQYF
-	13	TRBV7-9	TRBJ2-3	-	TGTGCCAGCAGTAGGGGGACCACAGATACGCAGTATTTT	CASSRGTTDTQYF
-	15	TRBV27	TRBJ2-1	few	TGTGCCAGCAGTCAGGGGAGCTCTTCCTACAATGAGCAGTTCTTC	CASSQGSSSYNEQFF
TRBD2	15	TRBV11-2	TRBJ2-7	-	TGTGCCAGCAGCTTAGAGGAGGGACTAGCCTACGAGCAGTACTTC	CASSLEEGLAYEQYF
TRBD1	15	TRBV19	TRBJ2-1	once	TGTGCCAGTAGTATCCAGGGGGCTTTATACAATGAGCAGTTCTTC	CASSIQGALYNEQFF
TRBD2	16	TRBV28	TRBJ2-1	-	TGTGCCAGCAGTCCAGGACTAGCGGGACCCTACAATGAGCAGTTCTTC	CASSPGLAGPYNEQFF
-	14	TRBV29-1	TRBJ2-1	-	TGCAGCGTTGTGTTGGCAGGGGGGGCCAATGAGCAGTTCTTC	CSVVLAGGANEQFF
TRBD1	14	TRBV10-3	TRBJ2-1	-	TGTGCCATCAGTGAGTCAGAGGTAGACAGGGGGGTGATCTTC	CAISESEVDRGVIF
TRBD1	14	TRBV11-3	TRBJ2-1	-	TGTGCCAGCAGCCCAGGGGGCAGCTACAATGAGCAGTTCTTC	CASSPGGSYNEQFF
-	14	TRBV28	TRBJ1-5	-	TGTGCCAGCAGGCCTCAGGGGTTGGGTCAGCCCCAGCATTTT	CASRPQGLGQPQHF
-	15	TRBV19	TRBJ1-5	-	TGTGCCAGTAGTAGCGTCGGAGATAGCAATCAGCCCCAGCATTTT	CASSSVGDSNQPQHF
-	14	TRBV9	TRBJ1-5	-	TGTGCCAGCAGCGTAGATGGGGGTGGTCAGCCCCAGCATTTT	CASSVDGGGQPQHF
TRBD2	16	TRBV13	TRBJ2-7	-	TGTGCCAGCAGCCCTTATAGTGCTAGCGGGAACTACGAGCAGTACTTC	CASSPYSASGNYEQYF
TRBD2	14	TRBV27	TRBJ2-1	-	TGTGCCAGCAGTCTAGGGACTAGCGGGAGGCTGCAGTTCTTC	CASSLGTSGRLQFF
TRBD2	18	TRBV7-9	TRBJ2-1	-	TGTGCCAGCAGCTTAGCTTCCCCCCCCCGCAGGGAGGGGAATGAGCAGTTCTTC	CASSLASPPRREGNEQFF
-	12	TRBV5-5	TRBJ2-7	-	TGTGCCAGCAGCTTGGGGGACCGCGAGCAGTACTTC	CASSLGDREQYF
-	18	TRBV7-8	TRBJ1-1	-	TGTGCCAGCAGCTTACGTCCCCCGTCGTCCAGGGAGTTCACTGAAGCTTTCTTT	CASSLRPPSSREFTEAFF
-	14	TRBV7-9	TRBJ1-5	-	TGTGCCAGCAGCTTAGGGGGTCGGAATCAGCCCCAGCATTTT	CASSLGGRNQPQHF
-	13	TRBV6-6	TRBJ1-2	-	TGTGCCAGCAGTTCGGACAGTAACTATGGCTACACCTTC	CASSSDSNYGYTF
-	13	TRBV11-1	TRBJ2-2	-	TGTGCCAGCAGCCAACCGAACACCGGGGAGCTGTTTTTT	CASSQPNTGELFF
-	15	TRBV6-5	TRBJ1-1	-	TGTGCCAGCAGTCGGTCCCGGGGTCGGGACACTGAAGCTTTCTTT	CASSRSRGRDTEAFF
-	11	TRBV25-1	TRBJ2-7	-	TGTGCCAGCGGCGGCGCCTACGAGCAGTACTTC	CASGGAYEQYF
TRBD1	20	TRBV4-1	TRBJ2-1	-	TGCGCCAGCAGCCCTCGACAGGGTCCCCCTACTCAGCAGCTTAAAAATGAGCAGTTCTTC	CASSPRQGPPTQQLKNEQFF
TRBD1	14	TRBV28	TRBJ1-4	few	TGTGCCAGCAGTAGGGACAGGCCGAATGAAAAACTGTTTTTT	CASSRDRPNEKLFF
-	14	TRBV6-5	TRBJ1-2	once	TGTGCCAGCCGCCCGACAGAAGGGAACTATGGCTACACCTTC	CASRPTEGNYGYTF
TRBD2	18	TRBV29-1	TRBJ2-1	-	TGCAGCGCCCGATCGACTAGCGGGAGGAGGATATGGGGCAATGAGCAGTTCTTC	CSARSTSGRRIWGNEQFF
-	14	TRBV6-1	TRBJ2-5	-	TGTGCCAGCCTGACGAGCCCGGGCGCAGAGACCCAGTACTTC	CASLTSPGAETQYF
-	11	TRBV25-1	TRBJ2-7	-	TGTGCCAGCAGCCAGGGTTCCGAGCAGTACTTC	CASSQGSEQYF
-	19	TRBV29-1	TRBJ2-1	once	TGCAGCGTTGATGGTAGCGGAGGATTGACTGGGGGATCCTACAATGAGCAGTTCTTC	CSVDGSGGLTGGSYNEQFF
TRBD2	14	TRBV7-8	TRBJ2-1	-	TGTGCCAGCAGCCCTATAGCGGGAGGCAATGAGCAGTTCTTC	CASSPIAGGNEQFF
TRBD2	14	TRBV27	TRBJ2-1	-	TGTGCCAGCAGTGATAGCGGGAGGGTCAATGAGCAGTTCTTC	CASSDSGRVNEQFF
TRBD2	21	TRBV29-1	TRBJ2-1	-	TGCAGCGTTGAAGGTCCCCCGGGACTAGCGGGAGTCCAGAGGTCCTACAATGAGCAGTTCTTC	CSVEGPPGLAGVQRSYNEQFF
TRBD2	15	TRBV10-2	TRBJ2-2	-	TGCGCCAGCAGTGGACTAGCGGGCTTTACCGGGGAGCTGTTTTTT	CASSGLAGFTGELFF
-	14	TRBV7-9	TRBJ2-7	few	TGTGCCAGCAGCAGAGCCGGGGCCAGAGACGAGCAGTACTTC	CASSRAGARDEQYF
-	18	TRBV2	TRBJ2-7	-	TGTGCCAGCAGTCCAATGACTGGAACTAGTCCCCTCGGGCTCGAGCAGTACTTC	CASSPMTGTSPLGLEQYF
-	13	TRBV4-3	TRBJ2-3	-	TGCGCCAGCAAACTAGGACCGCCGGATACGCAGTATTTT	CASKLGPPDTQYF
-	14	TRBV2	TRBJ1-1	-	TGTGCCAGCAGTGAGGGGGGGAGGAACACTGAAGCTTTCTTT	CASSEGGRNTEAFF
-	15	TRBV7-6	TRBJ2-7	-	TGTGCCAGCAGCTTAGCGGGGGGGCGCATCAACGAGCAGTACTTC	CASSLAGGRINEQYF
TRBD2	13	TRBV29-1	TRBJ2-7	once	TGCAGCGTTGGGACTAGCGGAGACTACGAGCAGTACTTC	CSVGTSGDYEQYF
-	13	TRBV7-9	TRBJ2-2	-	TGTGCCAGCAGCTTAGACCCGGCCGGGGAGCTGTTTTTT	CASSLDPAGELFF
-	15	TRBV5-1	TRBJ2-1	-	TGCGCCAGCAGCTTCCGGGACATCTCCTACAATGAGCAGTTCTTC	CASSFRDISYNEQFF